A single sample is the source of the 31 T cell receptor beta chains below, sequenced in a study of T cells in Graves' hyperthyroidism and ophthalmopathy. Researchers amplified the TCR beta CDR3 regions from RNA transcripts. The HTBI set primed first-round TCR CDR3 RT-PCR. MiXCR, applied by TCRdb to the multiplex PCR reads, yields one record per CDR3 protein. The sample gives around 720,000 distinct CDR3 sequences, roughly 32% of which show up once; roughly 31% is in the top ten. The sequenced material came from blood. The receptor source for this set is a woman aged 40-49 years with Graves' hyperthyroidism.

The sample holds a few counts of this clonotype. The J gene is TRBJ1-2, the V gene TRBV12-5, with a tentative D call TRBD1 (6 bases). From germline, CDR1 is LGHNT and CDR2 FRNRAP. The CDR3 contains 15 residues. Trimming shortened V by 6 bases and J by 3 bases, and 17 bases separated the two germline ends. CDR3 residues: CASGPNPDRYYGYTF. The CDR3 DNA reads as TGTGCTAGTGGACCCAATCCGGACAGATACTATGGCTACACCTTC.

Concerning this clonotype itself: Germline and junction disagree at one end, which may indicate a read error. The rearrangement joins TRBV5-1 to TRBJ2-2; D is possibly TRBD1 (5 bases). The CDR3 is 15 amino acids. Germline V gene data show CDR1 as SGHRS and CDR2 as YFSETQ. In DNA form, the CDR3 reads TGTGCCAGCAGCTTGACAACAGGCGGCACCGGGGAGCTGTTTTTT. It encodes CASSLTTGGTGELFF.

In regard to this clonotype: One junction end does not reproduce the germline sequence, and a read error may be involved. The V and J genes are TRBV20-1 and TRBJ2-6; D perhaps matches TRBD1 (5 bases). The germline V gene encodes CDR1 DFQATT and CDR2 SNEGSKA (reference sequence). This CDR3 region has 14 residues. The DNA of the CDR3 is TGCAGTGCTATTAGGTACTCTGGGGCCAGCGTCCTGACTTTC. Protein sequence: CSAIRYSGASVLTF.

This clonotype was picked up one time. The chain is built from TRBV12-3 or TRBV12-4 and TRBJ1-5, with TRBD1 matching over 9 bases. V shed 3 bases, J shed 6 bases, and the junction held 6 bases outside the gene matches. This CDR3 has 15 amino acids. This CDR3 is CASSLLQGALQPQHF. The DNA for the CDR3 is TGTGCCAGCAGTTTGCTACAGGGGGCCCTTCAGCCCCAGCATTTT.

V usage is TRBV13 and J usage is TRBJ1-1; 11 bases map to TRBD1. The V segment lost 8 bases and the J segment 7 bases; nucleotides outside the gene matches: 12. The germline gives CDR1 PRHDT, CDR2 FYEKMQ (reference sequence). The CDR3 is 15 residues long. The CDR3 sequence: CASLWTGGRFVEAFF. CDR3 DNA sequence: TGTGCCAGCCTTTGGACAGGGGGCCGCTTTGTTGAAGCTTTCTTT. Together with reference TRBV13 and TRBJ1-1, the CDR3 gives the full variable domain: AAGVIQSPRHLIKEKRETATLKCYPIPRHDTVYWYQQGPGQDPQFLISFYEKMQSDKGSIPDRFSAQQFSDYHSELNMSSLELGDSALYFCASLWTGGRFVEAFFGQGTRLTVV.

A word on this clonotype: The junction and the germline gene differ at one end; a read error may be behind it. This chain joins TRBV9 and TRBJ1-4; D is perhaps TRBD1 (5 bases). The length of the CDR3 is 15 residues. Germline V gene sequence: CDR1 SGDLS, CDR2 YYNGEE. CDR3 nucleotide sequence: TGTGCCAGCAGCGTAGCAGGGACGGACAATGAAAAACCGTTTTTT. This sequence encodes CASSVAGTDNEKPFF.

This sequence joins TRBV7-9 and TRBJ1-4; TRBD1 agrees at 9 bases. Trimming removed 5 bases from V and 8 bases from J; junction bases left unmatched: 6. CDR3 length: 14 residues. Germline CDR1 SEHNR, CDR2 FQNEAQ (reference sequence). The CDR3 nucleotides are TGTGCCAGCAGCCACCGGGACAGGGACGAAAAACTGTTTTTT. This codes for CASSHRDRDEKLFF.

This clonotype was counted at least ten times. The J gene is TRBJ1-3, the V gene TRBV2; a possible D gene is TRBD1 (5 bases). Trimming removed 5 bases from V and 3 bases from J, with 11 bases in between. Germline assignment: CDR1 SNHLY and CDR2 FYNNEI. The length of the CDR3 is 14 residues. In DNA form, the CDR3 reads TGTGCCAGCAGTCGGGACGGCTATGGAAACACCATATATTTT. It encodes CASSRDGYGNTIYF. The full variable domain, its missing parts supplied by reference TRBV2 and TRBJ1-3, is EPEVTQTPSHQVTQMGQEVILRCVPISNHLYFYWYRQILGQKVEFLVSFYNNEISEKSEIFDDQFSVERPDGSNFTLKIRSTKLEDSAMYFCASSRDGYGNTIYFGEGSWLTVV.

Only one count was recorded for this clonotype. A single base separates this from a much larger clone, so it may be a read error. The V and J genes are TRBV6-1 and TRBJ2-5, with D possibly TRBD2 on 6 matching bases. V lost 6 bases, J lost 10 bases, and 24 bases lay in between. Germline CDR1 MNHNS, CDR2 SASEGT. CDR3 length: 15 amino acids. CDR3 protein: CASSHEVVPVGGQYF. CDR3 sequence (DNA): TGTGCCAGCAGCCATGAGGTGGTGCCGGTGGGGGGCCAGTACTTC.

Here the CDR3 reads CASSVDPDVAYEQYF. In nucleotides, the CDR3 is TGTGCCAGCAGCGTAGACCCTGACGTTGCCTACGAGCAGTACTTC. This sequence joins TRBV9 and TRBJ2-7, with D hard to call. The V and J ends lost 0 bases and 2 bases respectively, with 12 bases between them. The CDR3 is 15 residues long. Germline CDR1 and CDR2: SGDLS and YYNGEE.

The chain recombines TRBV29-1 with TRBJ2-7, with TRBD2 matching 8 bases. Per germline, CDR1 SQVTM and CDR2 ANQGSEA. CDR3 length: 13 residues. Losses at the gene ends were 6 bases for V and 1 base for J; bases not matched to a gene: 5. CDR3 in DNA: TGCAGCGTGCGGGGGGAGGGGTCCTACGAGCAGTACTTC. Translating gives CSVRGEGSYEQYF.

This clonotype was counted ten times or more. This chain links TRBV12-3 or TRBV12-4 with TRBJ2-7; D not resolved. There are 12 residues in the CDR3. V gave up 3 bases and J gave up 7 bases, with 10 bases separating them. CDR3 sequence: CASSFQPGEQYF. Here the CDR3 DNA reads TGTGCCAGCAGTTTTCAGCCTGGGGAGCAGTACTTC.

The V call is TRBV6-4, the J call TRBJ2-3, with 7 bases fitting TRBD2. V shed 3 bases and J 2 bases; nucleotides not matched to a gene: 8. From germline, CDR1 is MRHNA and CDR2 SNTAGT. CDR3 length: 16 residues. The DNA for the CDR3 is TGTGCCAGCAGTGATTCTGGGGGGGGTACCACAGATACGCAGTATTTT. Amino acids: CASSDSGGGTTDTQYF.

Concerning this clonotype: A junction end diverges from the germline sequence, so it may reflect a read error. J is TRBJ2-7 and V is TRBV7-2; D not resolved. In germline, CDR1 is SGHTA, CDR2 FQGNSA. The CDR3 loop spans 15 amino acids. For the CDR3, the DNA is TGTGCCAGCAGCTTAGCAGGGTTCAGCTCCTACGAGCAGCACTTC. This encodes CASSLAGFSSYEQHF.

This clonotype was counted many times. The rearrangement uses TRBV7-9 and TRBJ1-6; D not resolved. The CDR3 has 13 residues. CDR1 is SEHNR and CDR2 is FQNEAQ in the germline V gene (reference sequence). The V and J ends lost 4 bases and 8 bases respectively, with 9 bases between them. The CDR3 region is CASSSTGHSPLHF. The CDR3 nucleotides read TGTGCCAGCAGCTCCACCGGACATTCACCCCTCCACTTT.

This clonotype was counted ten times or more. The rearrangement joins TRBV5-5 to TRBJ1-1; D is unclear. This CDR3 region has 13 residues. Trimming stripped 10 bases from V and 0 bases from J, with 13 bases between. In germline, CDR1 is SGHKS, CDR2 YYEKEE (reference sequence). As DNA, the CDR3 is TGTGCCCAACGAGCAGAAATGAACACTGAAGCTTTCTTT. Translating gives CAQRAEMNTEAFF.

At least ten counts were recorded for this clonotype. The chain couples TRBV6-5 to TRBJ1-2, with D hard to call. Trimming cost V 6 bases and J 8 bases, with 16 bases left between them. The V gene's germline CDR1 is MNHEY and CDR2 SVGAGI. The CDR3 is 13 residues long. CDR3 sequence reads: CASRHGNIKGYTF. The CDR3 DNA reads TGTGCCAGCAGGCACGGGAACATTAAAGGCTACACCTTC.

Concerning this clonotype itself: The junction differs from germline at one of its ends, possibly a read error. The V gene is TRBV19, the J gene TRBJ2-2, with TRBD2 identical over 8 bases. Germline V gene sequence: CDR1 LNHDA, CDR2 SQIVND (reference sequence). This CDR3 has 15 amino acids. The CDR3 region has the DNA TGTGCCGGTAGTAGAAGCGGGGGTAACACCGGGGAGCTGTTTTTT. Translated, it gives CAGSRSGGNTGELFF.

The V and J genes are TRBV9 and TRBJ2-7; 12 positions match TRBD2. This CDR3 contains 20 residues. After removal of 3 bases from V and 0 bases from J, the junction contained 16 bases not matched to a gene. Per germline, CDR1 SGDLS and CDR2 YYNGEE. The CDR3 reads CASSASATSGGVGSSYEQYF. DNA of the CDR3: TGTGCCAGCAGCGCCTCCGCGACTAGCGGGGGAGTCGGGAGCTCCTACGAGCAGTACTTC.

Regarding this clonotype: The DNA is omitted, as the CDR3 cannot be located on it reliably, and the CDR3 follows TCRdb's listing. The V call is TRBV10-1, the J call TRBJ2-2; TRBD1, the D gene given by the table, was not confirmed from the DNA. Germline CDR1 reads WNHNN; CDR2 reads SYGVQD (reference sequence). The CDR3 has 23 residues if both end residues are counted. The CDR3 reads CASSQGAGANVLTFGAGTGELFF.

This clonotype showed up just a few times. This rearrangement joins TRBV5-5 to TRBJ1-5; D is ambiguous. Trimming left V 0 bases short and J 5 bases short, with 18 bases between. The CDR3 covers 17 residues. Germline assignment: CDR1 SGHKS and CDR2 YYEKEE (reference sequence). The CDR3 DNA follows: TGTGCCAGCAGCTTGGCCTTCAGGATCGACACATATCAGCCCCAGCATTTT. Residues: CASSLAFRIDTYQPQHF. Combining the CDR3 with reference TRBV5-5 and TRBJ1-5 gives the whole variable domain DAGVTQSPTHLIKTRGQQVTLRCSPISGHKSVSWYQQVLGQGPQFIFQYYEKEERGRGNFPDRFSARQFPNYSSELNVNALLLGDSALYLCASSLAFRIDTYQPQHFGDGTRLSIL.

V gene TRBV7-6 combines with J gene TRBJ2-7, with D possibly TRBD2 on 5 matching bases. V was clipped by 2 bases and J by 6 bases, with 26 bases between them. The CDR3 covers 18 residues. Per the germline V gene, CDR1 is SGHVS and CDR2 is FNYEAQ. The CDR3 DNA sequence: TGTGCCAGCAGCTTATTTTTCCGGGGTTCCCCCGGAACTAGCGAGCAGTACTTC. Translating it yields CASSLFFRGSPGTSEQYF.

This clonotype was counted only a few times. The rearrangement links TRBV7-3 to TRBJ2-2; either TRBD1 or TRBD2 may supply D (6 bases each). Germline values: CDR1 SGHTA, CDR2 FQGTGA. V lost 5 bases to trimming and J lost 5 bases, with 15 bases between them. CDR3 length equals 15 residues. CDR3 sequence: CASSPKGGRTGELFF. CDR3 bases: TGTGCCAGCAGCCCAAAAGGGGGGAGGACCGGGGAGCTGTTTTTT.

V is TRBV7-2 and J is TRBJ1-6; D call uncertain. The CDR3 covers 15 residues. V was pared by 8 bases and J by 7 bases, with 18 bases between. CDR1 and CDR2 (germline): SGHTA, FQGNSA. In nucleotides, the CDR3 is TGTGCCAGCTCATGGGAGACCTCCGGCAATTCACCCCTCCACTTT. It is translated as CASSWETSGNSPLHF.

The table lists this clonotype with a few counts. The CDR3 region has the DNA TGTGCCAGCAGCTTAGGGATCCAGGGCTCTTGGATTAGCAATCAGCCCCAGCATTTT. Encoded protein: CASSLGIQGSWISNQPQHF. The chain has TRBV7-8 and TRBJ1-5; D is perhaps TRBD1 (5 bases). Trimming stripped 1 base from V and 0 bases from J, with 19 bases between. The germline V gene has CDR1 SGHVS and CDR2 FQNEAQ. The length of the CDR3 is 19 residues.

In its sample, this clonotype was seen many times. The rearrangement uses TRBV7-9 and TRBJ1-1, with a possible D match to TRBD1 (6 bases). The CDR3 is 14 amino acids. The V end lost 2 bases, the J end lost 1 base, and 8 bases lay between the germline ends. CDR1 is SEHNR, CDR2 FQNEAQ, per germline (reference sequence). The CDR3 sequence is CASSLLGANTEAFF. In DNA, the CDR3 is TGTGCCAGCAGCTTACTGGGGGCGAACACTGAAGCTTTCTTT. The whole variable domain, remainder taken from reference TRBV7-9 and TRBJ1-1, is DTGVSQNPRHKITKRGQNVTFRCDPISEHNRLYWYRQTLGQGPEFLTYFQNEAQLEKSRLLSDRFSAERPKGSFSTLEIQRTEQGDSAMYLCASSLLGANTEAFFGQGTRLTVV.

Note on this clonotype: This is likely a read error, given that the CDR3 carries no conserved phenylalanine or tryptophan at its end. The V call is TRBV7-8, the J call TRBJ2-7; 9 nucleotides align to TRBD2. The CDR3 spans 13 residues. The germline V gene has CDR1 SGHVS and CDR2 FQNEAQ. Germline trimming cut 3 bases from V and 9 bases from J; bases unmatched to any gene: 6. CDR3: CASSFGLANPQYL. The CDR3 coding sequence is TGTGCCAGCAGCTTTGGACTAGCGAATCCGCAGTACCTC.

In this sample, this clonotype turned up once. The CDR3 does not end in the conserved phenylalanine or tryptophan, so this is likely a read error. J is TRBJ2-5 and V is TRBV6-5; 9 nucleotides agree with TRBD2. This CDR3 is 15 amino acids long. V was clipped by 2 bases and J by 5 bases; unmatched bases: 6. CDR1 is MNHEY, CDR2 SVGAGI, per germline. The CDR3 region has the DNA TGTGCCAGCAGTTACGGTAGCGGGAGTACTGAGACCCAGTACCTC. Translated: CASSYGSGSTETQYL.

The chain links TRBV28 to TRBJ2-7; D is perhaps TRBD2 (5 bases). The CDR3 sequence is 14 residues long. Germline V gives CDR1 MDHEN, CDR2 SYDVKM. Trimming removed 3 bases at V and 0 bases at J, with 9 bases between. This CDR3 reads CASSFEGFSYEQYF. CDR3 DNA: TGTGCCAGCAGTTTCGAGGGTTTCTCCTACGAGCAGTACTTC.

This chain links TRBV6-5 with TRBJ2-3, with a weak D call TRBD2 (5 bases). Between the trimmed V and J ends, which lost 4 bases and 6 bases, there was a span of 14 bases. Germline loops: CDR1 MNHEY, CDR2 SVGAGI. This CDR3 has 14 amino acids. The CDR3 protein is CASSFLIGIDTQYF. CDR3 sequence (DNA): TGTGCCAGCAGTTTCCTTATCGGGATCGATACGCAGTATTTT.

The J gene is TRBJ1-1, the V gene TRBV20-1, with a possible D match to TRBD1 (5 bases). V lost 5 bases to trimming and J lost 1 base, with 8 bases between them. This CDR3 has 12 amino acids. Germline CDR1 reads DFQATT; CDR2 reads SNEGSKA (reference sequence). This CDR3 is CSALRGNTEAFF. The CDR3, as DNA: TGCAGTGCTTTAAGGGGGAACACTGAAGCTTTCTTT.